This T cell receptor (beta chain) emerged from a study of blood T cell repertoires in COVID-19 (TCRdb year 2020). Background for the entire study: The collaborator samples originated in the United States, Italy and Spain and spanned the acute and convalescent phases of COVID-19. A de-identified subject ID, COVID-19 status, age in years and sex were almost always included in the sample metadata. Where available, HLA class I and class II types were taken from metadata supplied by the sample provider and were not determined by assay-based typing. The repertoires were made available in a free public database intended to serve as a resource for research on the immune response to SARS-CoV-2. Samples came from the ongoing ImmuneRACE study (first 160 participants) plus 1,254 subjects from 6 global collaborators. The material from the prospective study consisted of cDNA or gDNA derived from T cells, B-cell-depleted T cells, or PBMCs. Subjects who had been exposed to COVID-19, were actively infected with it, or had recovered from it provided the deeply sampled blood TCRbeta repertoires that made up the dataset.

V is trimmed back by 7 bases and J by 0 bases, and the junction contains 8 bases that no gene match accounts for. The CDR3 runs 16 amino acids, cysteine and phenylalanine included. Only the CDR3 DNA is retained, 48 bases long and in frame from the first base. CDR1 MDHEN and CDR2 SYDVKM are derived from the germline V gene. As concerns this clone: The antigen this receptor binds is unknown. Per-base quality was not reported, and no clone a single base away is much larger than it.

TCRbeta CDR3 regions were amplified from genomic DNA using the immunoSEQ Assay, a bias-controlled multiplex PCR. The authors' analysis ran thus. The number of nucleated cells in each sample was estimated from the amplification of reference gene primers within the assay. To quantify the absolute abundance of each unique TCRbeta CDR3 rearrangement, sequence reads were collapsed and filtered. Productive Simpson clonality was computed per sample as the square root of Simpson's diversity index over productive rearrangements. Held by TCRdb, this immuneACCESS table contains in-frame sequences only and omits some clones. Under half of the omission traces to an unresolved V gene where checked; the cause of the rest is unknown. The DNA was the basis for D and trimming; V, J and clone size are from that table. In all, the sample holds about 190,000 clones, and 80% to 85% of those were seen once. 20% of the sample rests with the top ten.

Each collaborating institution followed its own protocols to collect whole blood in K2EDTA tubes. For TCRbeta analysis, collaborator samples were shipped as frozen whole blood, as isolated PBMCs, or as DNA extracted from either sample type. Here is what the overall study found, with its caveats: The quantity of clinical and demographic metadata differed by source and by participant and was supplied without curation.

Recombination linked TRBV28 to TRBJ1-5; TRBD1 agrees with 8 junctional bases. Sequencing was done on a sample of peripheral blood. The TCR originated in a human donor in a cohort sampled during active COVID-19. CDR3 reads: CASIRDRGSSNQPQHF. The DNA sequence is given as TGTGCCAGCATCCGAGACAGGGGAAGTAGCAATCAGCCCCAGCATTTT.